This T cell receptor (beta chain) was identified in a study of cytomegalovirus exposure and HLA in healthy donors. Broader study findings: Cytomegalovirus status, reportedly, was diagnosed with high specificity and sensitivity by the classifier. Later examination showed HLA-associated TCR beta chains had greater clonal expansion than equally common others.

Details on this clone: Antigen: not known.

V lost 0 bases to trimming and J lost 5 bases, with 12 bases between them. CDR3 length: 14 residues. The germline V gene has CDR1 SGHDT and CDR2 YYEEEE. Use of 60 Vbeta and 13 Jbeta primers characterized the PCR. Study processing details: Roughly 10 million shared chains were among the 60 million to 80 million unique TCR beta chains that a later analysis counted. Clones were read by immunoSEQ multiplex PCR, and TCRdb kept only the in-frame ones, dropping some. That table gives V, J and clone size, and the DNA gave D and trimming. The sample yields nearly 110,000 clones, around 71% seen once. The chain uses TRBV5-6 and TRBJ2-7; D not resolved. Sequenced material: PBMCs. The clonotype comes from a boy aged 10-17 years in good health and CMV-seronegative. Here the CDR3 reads CASSLVQVANEQYF. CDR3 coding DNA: TGTGCCAGCAGCTTGGTTCAGGTCGCCAACGAGCAGTACTTC. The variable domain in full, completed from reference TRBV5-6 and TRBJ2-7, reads DAGVTQSPTHLIKTRGQQVTLRCSPKSGHDTVSWYQQALGQGPQFIFQYYEEEERQRGNFPDRFSGHQFPNYSSELNVNALLLGDSALYLCASSLVQVANEQYFGPGTRLTVT.